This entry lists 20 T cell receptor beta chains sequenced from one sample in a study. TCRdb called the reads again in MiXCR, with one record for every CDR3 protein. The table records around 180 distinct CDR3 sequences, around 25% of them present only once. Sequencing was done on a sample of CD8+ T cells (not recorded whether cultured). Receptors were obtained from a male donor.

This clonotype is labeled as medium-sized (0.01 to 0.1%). The CDR3 is CASSLVLMETQYF. DNA for the CDR3: TGTGCCAGCAGTTTAGTTCTCATGGAGACCCAGTACTTC. The V and J genes are TRBV12-3 or TRBV12-4 and TRBJ2-5; D is undetermined. The CDR3 runs to 13 residues. V was pared by 1 base and J by 5 bases, with 8 bases between.

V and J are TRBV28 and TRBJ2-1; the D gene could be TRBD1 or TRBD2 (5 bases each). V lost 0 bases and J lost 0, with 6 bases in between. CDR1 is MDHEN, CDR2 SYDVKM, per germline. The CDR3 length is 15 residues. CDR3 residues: CASSLWRGSYNEQFF. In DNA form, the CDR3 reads TGTGCCAGCAGTTTATGGAGGGGCTCCTACAATGAGCAGTTCTTC.

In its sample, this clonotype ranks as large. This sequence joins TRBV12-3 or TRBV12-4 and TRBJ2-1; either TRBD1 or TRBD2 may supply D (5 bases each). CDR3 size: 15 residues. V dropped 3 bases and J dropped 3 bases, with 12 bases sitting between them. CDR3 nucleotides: TGTGCCAGCAGTTTCAGGGACCCCTACTACAATGAGCAGTTCTTC. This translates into CASSFRDPYYNEQFF.

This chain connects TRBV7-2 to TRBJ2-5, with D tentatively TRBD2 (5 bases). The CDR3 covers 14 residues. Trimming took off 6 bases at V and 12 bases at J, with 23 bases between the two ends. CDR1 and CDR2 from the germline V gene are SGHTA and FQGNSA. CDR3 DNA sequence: TGTGCCAGCAGTCAAACCCAGCTCTGGGAGATTGAGTACTTC. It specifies CASSQTQLWEIEYF.

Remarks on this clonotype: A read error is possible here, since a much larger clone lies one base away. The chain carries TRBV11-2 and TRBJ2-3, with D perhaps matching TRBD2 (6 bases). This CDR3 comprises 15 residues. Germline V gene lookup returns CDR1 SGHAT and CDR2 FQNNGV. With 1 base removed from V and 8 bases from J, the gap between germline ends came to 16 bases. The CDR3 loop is CASSLAAGLGGTQYF. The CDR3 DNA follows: TGTGCCAGCAGCTTAGCGGCGGGACTCGGAGGTACGCAGTATTTT.

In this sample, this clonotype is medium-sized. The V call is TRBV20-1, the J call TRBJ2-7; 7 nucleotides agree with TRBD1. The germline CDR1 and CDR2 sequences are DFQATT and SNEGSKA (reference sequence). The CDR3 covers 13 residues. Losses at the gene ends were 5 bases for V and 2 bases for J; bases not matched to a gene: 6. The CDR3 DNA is TGCAGTGCTCGACCGGGACAGACCTACGAGCAGTACTTC. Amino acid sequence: CSARPGQTYEQYF.

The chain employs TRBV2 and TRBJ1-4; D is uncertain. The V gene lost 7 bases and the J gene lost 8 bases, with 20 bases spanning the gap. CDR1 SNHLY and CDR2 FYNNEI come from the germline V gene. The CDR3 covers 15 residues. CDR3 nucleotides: TGTGCCAGCACAGACAAGGGCACCGTTAACGAAAAACTGTTTTTT. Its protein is CASTDKGTVNEKLFF.

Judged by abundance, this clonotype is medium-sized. In nucleotides, the CDR3 is TGTGCCAGCAGCTCAGCCTTCGACAACTACGAGCAGTACTTC. Translation gives CASSSAFDNYEQYF. The chain links TRBV5-4 to TRBJ2-7; no firm D call. Germline assignment: CDR1 SGHNT and CDR2 YYREEE (reference sequence). Trimming took off 3 bases at V and 3 bases at J, with 13 bases between the two ends. There are 14 residues in the CDR3.

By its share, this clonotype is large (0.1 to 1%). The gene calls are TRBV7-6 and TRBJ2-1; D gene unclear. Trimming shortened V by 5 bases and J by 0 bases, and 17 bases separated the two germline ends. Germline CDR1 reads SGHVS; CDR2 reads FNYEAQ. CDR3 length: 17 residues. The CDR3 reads CASSHPIDVSSYNEQFF. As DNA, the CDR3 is TGTGCCAGCAGCCATCCAATTGACGTGAGCTCCTACAATGAGCAGTTCTTC. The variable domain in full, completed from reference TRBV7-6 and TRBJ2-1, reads GAGVSQSPRYKVTKRGQDVALRCDPISGHVSLYWYRQALGQGPEFLTYFNYEAQQDKSGLPNDRFSAERPEGSISTLTIQRTEQRDSAMYRCASSHPIDVSSYNEQFFGPGTRLTVL.

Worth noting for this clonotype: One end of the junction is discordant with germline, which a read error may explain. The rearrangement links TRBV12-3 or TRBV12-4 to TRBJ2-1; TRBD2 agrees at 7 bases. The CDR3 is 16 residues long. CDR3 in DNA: TGTGCCAGTAGTTCGGGGACTACTAGCTCCTACAATGAGCAGCTCTTC. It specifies CASSSGTTSSYNEQLF.

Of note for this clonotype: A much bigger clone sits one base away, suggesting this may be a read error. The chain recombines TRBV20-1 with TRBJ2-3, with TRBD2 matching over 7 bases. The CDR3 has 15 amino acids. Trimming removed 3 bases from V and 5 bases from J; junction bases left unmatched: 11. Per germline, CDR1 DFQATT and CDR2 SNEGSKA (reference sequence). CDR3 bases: TGCAGTGCTAGTGGTCTAGCGGACTTTGTAGATACGCAGTATTTT. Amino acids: CSASGLADFVDTQYF.

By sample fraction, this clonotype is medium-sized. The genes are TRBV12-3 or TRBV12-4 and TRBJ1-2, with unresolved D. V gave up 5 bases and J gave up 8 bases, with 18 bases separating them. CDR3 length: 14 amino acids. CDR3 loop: CASSPPGLEWGYTF. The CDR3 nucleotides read TGTGCCAGCAGTCCTCCTGGGTTGGAGTGGGGCTACACCTTC.

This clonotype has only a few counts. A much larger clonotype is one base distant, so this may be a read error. The CDR3 loop reads CASIFGGDEAFF. In DNA, the CDR3 is TGTGCCAGCATTTTCGGAGGGGATGAAGCTTTCTTT. This chain uses TRBV12-3 or TRBV12-4 with TRBJ1-1, with a weak D call TRBD1 (5 bases). The length of the CDR3 is 12 residues. The V and J ends lost 7 bases and 7 bases respectively, with 13 bases between them.

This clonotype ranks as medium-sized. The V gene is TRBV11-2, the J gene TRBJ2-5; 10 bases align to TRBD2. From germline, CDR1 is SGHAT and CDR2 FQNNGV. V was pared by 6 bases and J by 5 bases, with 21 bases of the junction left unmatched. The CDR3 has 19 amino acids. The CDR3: CASRSSYVGLADLPETQYF. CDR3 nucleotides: TGTGCCAGCAGGTCTTCTTACGTCGGACTAGCGGACCTCCCGGAGACCCAGTACTTC.

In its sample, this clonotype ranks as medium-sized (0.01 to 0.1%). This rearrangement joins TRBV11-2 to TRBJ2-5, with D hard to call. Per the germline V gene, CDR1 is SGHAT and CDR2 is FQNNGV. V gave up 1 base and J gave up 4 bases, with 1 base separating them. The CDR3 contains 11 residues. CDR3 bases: TGTGCCAGCAGCTTAGGAGAGACCCAGTACTTC. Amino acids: CASSLGETQYF. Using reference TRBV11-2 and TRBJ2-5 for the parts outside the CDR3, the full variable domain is EAGVAQSPRYKIIEKRQSVAFWCNPISGHATLYWYQQILGQGPKLLIQFQNNGVVDDSQLPKDRFSAERLKGVDSTLKIQPAKLEDSAVYLCASSLGETQYFGPGTRLLVL.

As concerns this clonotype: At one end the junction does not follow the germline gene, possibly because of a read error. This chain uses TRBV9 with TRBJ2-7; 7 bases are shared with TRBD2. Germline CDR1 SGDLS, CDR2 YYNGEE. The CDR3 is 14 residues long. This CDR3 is CASSVVGGTDEQHF. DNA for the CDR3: TGTGCCAGCAGCGTAGTGGGAGGGACGGACGAGCAGCACTTC. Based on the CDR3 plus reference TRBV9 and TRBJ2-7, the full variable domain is DSGVTQTPKHLITATGQRVTLRCSPRSGDLSVYWYQQSLDQGLQFLIQYYNGEERAKGNILERFSAQQFPDLHSELNLSSLELGDSALYFCASSVVGGTDEQHFGPGTRLTVT.

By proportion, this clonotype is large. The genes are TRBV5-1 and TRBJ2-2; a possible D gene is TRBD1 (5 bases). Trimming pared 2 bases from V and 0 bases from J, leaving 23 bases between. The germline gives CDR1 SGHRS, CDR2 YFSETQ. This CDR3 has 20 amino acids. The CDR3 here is CASSFLWANQGATNTGELFF. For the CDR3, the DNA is TGCGCCAGCAGCTTCTTGTGGGCTAACCAGGGCGCTACGAACACCGGGGAGCTGTTTTTT.

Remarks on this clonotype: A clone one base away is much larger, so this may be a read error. The CDR3 DNA follows: TGTGCCGGCAGTGATTACCTCTACGAGCAGTACTTC. Protein: CAGSDYLYEQYF. The chain has TRBV2 and TRBJ2-7, with D hard to call. The CDR3 totals 12 residues. Germline V gene lookup returns CDR1 SNHLY and CDR2 FYNNEI. Full variable domain (rest looked up from reference TRBV2 and TRBJ2-7): EPEVTQTPSHQVTQMGQEVILRCVPISNHLYFYWYRQILGQKVEFLVSFYNNEISEKSEIFDDQFSVERPDGSNFTLKIRSTKLEDSAMYFCAGSDYLYEQYFGPGTRLTVT.

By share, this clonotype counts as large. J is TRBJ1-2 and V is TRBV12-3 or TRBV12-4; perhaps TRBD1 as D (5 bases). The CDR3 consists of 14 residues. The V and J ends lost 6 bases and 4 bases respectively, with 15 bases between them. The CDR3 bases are TGTGCCAGCAGCCCAGGGTCCCATTTCTATGGCTACACCTTC. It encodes CASSPGSHFYGYTF.

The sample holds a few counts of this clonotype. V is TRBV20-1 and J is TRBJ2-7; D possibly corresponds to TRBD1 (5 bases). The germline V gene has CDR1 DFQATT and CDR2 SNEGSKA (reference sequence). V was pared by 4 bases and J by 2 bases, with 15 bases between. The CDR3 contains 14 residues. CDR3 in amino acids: CSAKTDRLAYEQYF. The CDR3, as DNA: TGCAGTGCTAAGACCGACAGACTGGCCTACGAGCAGTACTTC.